The TCR beta chain described here comes from a study of cytomegalovirus exposure and HLA in healthy donors. Details on this clone: What it binds is unknown.

Study-wide results and limits: TCR beta chains numbering some 160 were designated cytomegalovirus-associated.

Sequencing used immunoSEQ multiplex PCR; TCRdb keeps in-frame clones, though not all of them. The sample contains more than 90,000 clones, 70% to 90% of which appear only once. Germline V lookup: CDR1 SNHLY, CDR2 FYNNEI. V dropped 7 bases and J dropped 5 bases, with 15 bases sitting between them. There are 13 residues in the CDR3. Source material: PBMCs. This TCR was sampled from a young man in good health and CMV-seropositive. The V call is TRBV2, the J call TRBJ2-7, with a weak D call TRBD1 (6 bases). CDR3 sequence (DNA): TGTGCCAGCACCCCACGTAGGGACAACGAGCAGTACTTC. Translation: CASTPRRDNEQYF.